Given below is one TCR beta chain in context. Its antigen is not identified. The sample belongs to a study of T cell repertoires in cytomegalovirus infection. Study at large: It can be stated that public TCR beta signatures indicated CMV infection as well as a matching HLA type.

Study conclusions and caveats: Dominating the ex vivo response were TCR beta clonotypes that were CMV-specific and HLA-C-restricted.

Each CDR3 protein gets one entry after TCRdb re-called the reads with MiXCR. The sample yields around 900,000 distinct CDR3 sequences, approximately 32% seen once. The receptor was derived from a human donor in good health (CMV status not recorded). Some clones in this sample may be carry-over from other donors' samples. The sample here was cultured CD8+ T cells from PBMCs, taken from culture after CMV antigen stimulation.

CDR3 in amino acids: CASSSDRDGSDGYTF. CDR3 bases: TGTGCCAGCAGTTCGGACCGGGACGGAAGTGATGGCTACACCTTC. The chain has TRBV27 and TRBJ1-2; the D gene is possibly TRBD1 (5 bases). CDR1 is MNHEY and CDR2 is SMNVEV in the germline V gene (reference sequence). The CDR3 consists of 15 residues. Trimming removed 4 bases from V and 6 bases from J, with 18 bases in between.